This T cell receptor (beta chain) was profiled in a study of cytomegalovirus exposure and HLA in healthy donors (dated by TCRdb to about 2017). Background on the whole study: An earlier analysis of roughly 500 of the donors reported 250 to 300 Gb of sequence data and around 110 million unique TCR beta sequences from roughly 200 million T cells. An early release that covered fewer than 750 HLA-typed donors contained about 300 gigabases of sequencing data and some 87 million unique TCR sequences. Of the 398 genotyped donors, about 80% fell in the genetic ancestry cluster associated with self-reported Caucasian donors. The study aimed to test whether signatures of past pathogen exposure could be identified by cataloging public T cell receptors. Using immunosequencing, the study profiled T cell repertoires from 666 subjects and related those repertoires to cytomegalovirus serostatus. In addition to the first cohort of hundreds of subjects, a separate validation cohort of approximately 130 different subjects was used. To predict cytomegalovirus infection status, the study combined high-throughput TCR immunosequencing, statistical association of individual TCRs with disease status, and machine learning. A later analysis re-examined previously published TCR beta repertoires from more than 600 donors and added high-resolution HLA genotyping to investigate patterns of TCR occurrence. Rather than using new phenotypic data, the later analysis identified candidate immune exposures from TCR beta sequences and from how often those sequences occurred across donors. An earlier analysis of 500 to 650 of the donors applied high-throughput TCR beta sequencing to assess whether each TCR beta V gene segment acted as functional or pseudogenic. Donor age, sex, ethnicity and CMV serostatus were compiled alongside the repertoire data. A later genetic analysis took genome-wide SNP genotypes for about three fifths of the 666 donors and used that subset as a discovery cohort. All discovery cohort repertoires had been generated on a single sequencing platform. HLA typing included class I and class II loci at four-digit resolution. Typing coverage varied by locus: roughly 620-630 donors for A, B, C, DRB1 and DQB1; roughly 510 for DQA1; more than 600 for DPA1; around 450 for DPB1. Because of strong linkage in the cohort, roughly five DR-DQ haplotypes were treated as single units for association and clustering. Across 398 genotyped donors of the cohort, an average of roughly 250,000 unique TCR beta nucleotide sequences per donor were sequenced, and 15% to 20% of those sequences were non-productive. What the research found in general, with its limitations: A further reported finding was that TCR beta sequences accurately predicted the HLA-A and HLA-B alleles for most subjects in the first cohort. When HLA alleles, especially DR and DQ, strongly co-occurred, TCR associations were difficult to assign to individual alleles. V-gene and J-gene trimming of TCR beta chains was associated with a missense DCLRE1C variant in a later genetic analysis, and the association was replicated in an independent cohort. Broadly in line with IMGT annotations, most TCR beta V segments showed up in productive rearrangements about 90% or about 30% of the time in an earlier analysis of a few hundred of the donors. The sequencing pipeline was judged likely to have produced a cluster of highly shared sequence variants as a technical artifact. It was suggested by the authors that the approach could potentially be generalized to other disease states and immunological phenotypes. A later analysis found that most CMV-associated TCR beta chains appeared HLA-restricted, with HLA associations seemingly driven largely by CMV exposure. In this cohort, only TCR beta chains were sequenced, and detectable features were limited by the absence of alpha or paired-chain data. The study listed 164 TCR beta chains as associated with cytomegalovirus. The earlier analysis of some 540 of the donors excluded 15 to 20 rarely observed V segments, including chromosome 9 orphons, because counts were too low. Because the 87-base-pair reads could not distinguish some IMGT-functional V segments, including TRBV6-2 and TRBV6-3, those segments were excluded. Immune exposure information for the cohort was limited to CMV serostatus. In a later analysis, several top co-occurrence clusters were reported to appear linked to parvovirus B19, influenza, CMV and Epstein-Barr virus. Specific HLA alleles were associated with 15,000 to 20,000 TCR beta sequences at a false discovery rate of 0.05 in a later analysis. According to a later analysis, TCR association rates differed among HLA loci, with DRB1 alleles showing the most associated TCRs and HLA-C alleles showing the fewest. Most TCR sequences were observed very rarely across donors, whereas some public TCRs were present in many individuals. HLA typing was unavailable for some donors at each locus, so association tests used only the typed subset. In vitro tests confirmed that a few of the cytomegalovirus-associated TCR beta chains recognize cytomegalovirus antigens. Linkage disequilibrium might explain the correlated functional status among segregating V segments, but an unknown experimental factor could not be ruled out. Roughly uniform sequencing depth across donors was assumed in presence/absence analyses, although this assumption may not hold. In a later analysis, HLA-associated TCR beta chains showed more clonal expansion and lower generation probabilities than non-associated chains that were equally common. A later genetic analysis reported fewer N-insertions in productive TCRs among donors in an Asian-associated ancestry cluster than the roughly 620-donor mean. In both the original and validation cohorts, the classifier was reported to diagnose cytomegalovirus status with high specificity and sensitivity.

A note on this clone: Its antigen specificity is not known. Per-nucleotide qualities are absent, and no much larger clonotype sits a single base away.

Library construction relied on the immunoSEQ multiplex PCR assay. A mixture of 60 forward primers for TCR Vbeta segments and 13 reverse primers for TCR Jbeta segments was used in the multiplex PCR. The CDR3 region of rearranged TCR beta genes was amplified from genomic DNA by a multiplex PCR assay. On the Illumina HiSeq System, the amplified TCR beta libraries were sequenced as 87-base-pair reads. The published analysis was carried out like this. Across the roughly 700 repertoires, a later analysis counted 78 million or so unique TCR beta chains, about 10 million of which were shared by at least two donors. To remove PCR and sequencing errors, raw reads were error-corrected and collapsed into unique sequences using a nearest-neighbor algorithm that merged closely related sequences. V, D and J gene segments were assigned by aligning CDR3 sequences to IMGT reference sequences. Each retained sequence needed at least a six-nucleotide match to both a V gene segment and a J gene segment. Rearrangements were classified as productive when the CDR3 lacked stop codons and remained in frame with V and J, and all other rearrangements were classified as non-productive. Following IMGT convention, CDR3 was defined as the stretch from the second conserved V-encoded cysteine to the conserved J-encoded phenylalanine. Sequences without an unambiguous match to a single V gene segment were excluded from the earlier analysis of almost 600 of the donors. An earlier analysis of just under 600 of the donors called V segments functional above 56.7% productive rearrangements and segregating when the between-donor standard deviation exceeded 5%. A statistical classification framework was developed to diagnose cytomegalovirus status using the catalog of TCR beta chain sequences. In a later analysis, TCR nucleotide sequences were compared against IMGT/GENE-DB human TR gene sequences so that V and J genes could be assigned. In a later analysis, CDR3 sequences and most-parsimonious VDJ recombination scenarios were assigned using the TCRdist pipeline. In a later analysis, every TCR beta chain was defined by the combination of its CDR3 amino acid sequence and its V-gene family, and reads without a unique V-gene family were dropped. To address suspected cross-contamination and a sequencing artifact, a later analysis removed under 600 highly shared, low-generation-probability nucleotide sequences. A later analysis calculated a clonal expansion index for each public chain from normalized within-repertoire ranks of inferred template counts. A later analysis computed generation probabilities with a VDJ recombination model fitted to out-of-frame rearrangements, and checked the results against IGoR. A later analysis scored TCR-TCR, TCR-HLA and TCR-CMV co-occurrence with hypergeometric tests, applying a repertoire-size bias correction to TCR pairs. False discovery rates were estimated in a later analysis by permuting HLA or CMV assignments 20 times. In a later analysis, co-occurring TCRs were grouped using DBSCAN, and TCRdist sequence similarity was added for clustering within HLA-allele-positive subsets. Repertoires with fewer than 30,000 or more than 120,000 public chains, plus five repertoires with anomalous nucleotide sharing, were excluded from co-occurrence clustering. TCRdb carries this immuneACCESS record with in-frame sequences only. Its versions omit some clonotypes, under half of them owing to an unresolved V gene in the studies checked, with the rest unexplained. V and J calls and clone size follow that table, whereas D and trimming were derived from the DNA. The sample table shows about 120,000 clones, and approximately 80% are seen once. The top ten clonotypes cover around 1.5% of the sample.

CDR1 and CDR2, looked up from the germline V gene (reference sequence), are MNHEY and SMNVEV. V is clipped by 2 bases and J by 4 bases, and the sequence between their germline boundaries is 8 bases long. From the cysteine up to the phenylalanine, the CDR3 has a length of 13 residues. Left in the record is the CDR3 DNA by itself, 39 bases read in frame from the first base. The cohort was made up of 666 healthy bone marrow donors. At the time of sampling, every cohort member was nominally healthy, though immune exposures that went unrecorded were likely present. The donor tested CMV seronegative and was one of the 352 seronegative cohort members. Each donor provided a peripheral blood sample, and peripheral blood mononuclear cells were used for TCR beta sequencing. Genomic DNA was extracted from the blood cell samples with the Qiagen DNeasy Blood Extraction Kit.

The sequence joins TRBV27 to TRBJ2-5, with no reliable assignment of the D segment. This receptor was obtained from a woman aged 18-29 years in good health and CMV-seronegative. Specimen: PBMCs. The nucleotide sequence is given as TGTGCCAGCAGTTTACACTACCTAGAGACCCAGTACTTC. Its translation is CASSLHYLETQYF.